The rows below give T cell receptor beta chains drawn from one sample of a study of T cell responses to AZD1222 COVID-19 vaccine. Method: immunoSEQ multiplex PCR; TCRdb's copy keeps in-frame clones and lacks some. Here the sample spans some 130,000 clones, over 85% being singletons. Sequenced material: peripheral blood, taken 28 days after the second AZD1222 dose. The receptor source for this set is an adult who received the AZD1222 COVID-19 vaccine. Each CDR3 is given with its conserved first and last residue. A D gene is named only where the DNA matches it firmly. Only part of the rows carry a size: once, few, many, or a class if the clone is expanded.

j_gene | abundance | d_gene | v_gene | CDR3nt | CDR3aa
TRBJ2-7 | NA | NA | TRBV5-1 | TGCGCCAGCAGCTTGGGAGGGGCGCGGGCCTACGAGCAGTACTTC | CASSLGGARAYEQYF
TRBJ2-2 | NA | TRBD2 | TRBV28 | TGTGCCAGCAGTTTGCCACACCGACTAGCGGGGAACACCGGGGAGCTGTTTTTT | CASSLPHRLAGNTGELFF
TRBJ1-1 | once | NA | TRBV12-5 | TGTGCTAGTGGCCCGGGTCGTTGGACTGAAGCTTTCTTT | CASGPGRWTEAFF
TRBJ1-5 | NA | TRBD1 | TRBV25-1 | TGTGCCAGCAGTGCAGGGGGCCCCAAGCCCCAGCATTTT | CASSAGGPKPQHF
TRBJ2-1 | NA | TRBD1 | TRBV5-1 | TGCGCCAGCAGCGTCCGGGACAGGAGCTCCTACAATGAGCAGTTCTTC | CASSVRDRSSYNEQFF
TRBJ1-6 | NA | TRBD1 | TRBV2 | TGTGCCAGCAGTACGGACAGGGGGATAGGGACCCTCCACTTT | CASSTDRGIGTLHF
TRBJ1-5 | NA | NA | TRBV20-1 | TGCAGTGCGCGGGTCCAGGGACCCCAGCATTTT | CSARVQGPQHF
TRBJ1-5 | once | NA | TRBV3-1/TRBV3-2 | TGTGCCAGCAGCCAAGGGCGGAATCAGCCCCAGCATTTT | CASSQGRNQPQHF
TRBJ1-2 | once | TRBD1 | TRBV6-5 | TGTGCCAGCAGTTACTCCTGGGACAGGGGCGGGAGCTACACCTTC | CASSYSWDRGGSYTF
TRBJ2-3 | NA | NA | TRBV18 | TGTGCCAGCTCACCGCTCGGGCATAGCACAGATACGCAGTATTTT | CASSPLGHSTDTQYF
TRBJ2-7 | NA | NA | TRBV24-1 | TGTGCCACCAGTGATGAGAGAAACGAGCAGTACTTC | CATSDERNEQYF
TRBJ1-1 | NA | NA | TRBV20-1 | TGCAGTGCTAGTGTCCACACTGAAGCTTTCTTT | CSASVHTEAFF
TRBJ2-7 | NA | TRBD2 | TRBV13 | TGTGCCAGCAGCTTTACCGTACTAGCGGGGGCCCCCCGGGAGCAGTACTTC | CASSFTVLAGAPREQYF
TRBJ1-2 | NA | NA | TRBV15 | TGTGCCACCAGCCTCCAAAGGGGTAATCATGGCTACACCTTC | CATSLQRGNHGYTF
TRBJ1-3 | NA | TRBD1 | TRBV19 | TGTGCCAGTAGTATCGGGACAGCCACCTCTGGAAACACCATATATTTT | CASSIGTATSGNTIYF
TRBJ2-7 | NA | NA | TRBV18 | TGTGCCAGCTCATCTGGTCTGGGCAGGGACGCCTACGAGCAGTACTTC | CASSSGLGRDAYEQYF
TRBJ2-7 | NA | NA | TRBV28 | TGTGCCAGCAGTCTATACGGGTACGAGCAGTACTTC | CASSLYGYEQYF
TRBJ1-6 | once | NA | TRBV4-1 | TGCGCCAGCAGCCAAGAGGGGACAAAGAATTCACCCCTCCACTTT | CASSQEGTKNSPLHF
TRBJ2-7 | NA | NA | TRBV11-3 | TGTGCCAGCAGTTCTTCCTACGAGGCTGCAACAGGGTCTTCGGACGAGCAGTACTTC | CASSSSYEAATGSSDEQYF
TRBJ2-3 | NA | TRBD1 | TRBV11-2 | TGTGCCAGCAGACGCCAACGGGACAGACAGCAGTATTTT | CASRRQRDRQQYF
TRBJ2-1 | NA | NA | TRBV27 | TGTGCCAGCAGTTTATCAAGCAGGGAGCAGTTCTTC | CASSLSSREQFF
TRBJ1-5 | NA | NA | TRBV5-6 | TGTGCCAGCAGCATCTACACCGACCAGAGCAATCAGCCCCAGCATTTT | CASSIYTDQSNQPQHF
TRBJ1-4 | NA | TRBD1 | TRBV5-6 | TGTGCCAGCAGCTTGCTGACAGGGATTGCAACTAATGAAAAACTGTTTTTT | CASSLLTGIATNEKLFF
TRBJ2-5 | NA | TRBD1 | TRBV7-8 | TGTGCCAGCAGCGCGAGCCGGGACAGGCAAGAGACCCAGTACTTC | CASSASRDRQETQYF
TRBJ1-2 | NA | NA | TRBV28 | TGTGCCAGCAGTTTCGCCGTATATGGCTACACCTTC | CASSFAVYGYTF
TRBJ1-1 | NA | NA | TRBV3-1/TRBV3-2 | TGTGCCAGCAGCCAAGCCAGGGGAGTAATGAACACTGAAGCTTTCTTT | CASSQARGVMNTEAFF
TRBJ2-7 | once | NA | TRBV5-1 | TGCGCCAGCCGGGACCGGGAAACGGGCGAGCAGTACTTC | CASRDRETGEQYF
TRBJ2-3 | NA | TRBD2 | TRBV4-2 | TGTGCCAGCAGCCACCCAGTGTTGGCTAGCGGGGGGCAACTACCTAGCACAGATACGCAGTATTTT | CASSHPVLASGGQLPSTDTQYF
TRBJ1-6 | once | NA | TRBV6-5 | TGTGCCAGCAGCCCGACCTGGGCGAATAATTCACCCCTCCACTTT | CASSPTWANNSPLHF
TRBJ1-5 | NA | NA | TRBV19 | TGTGCCAGTAGTATAGAAACAGGGCGCAATCAGCCCCAGCATTTT | CASSIETGRNQPQHF
TRBJ2-1 | NA | NA | TRBV29-1 | TGCAGCGTTAACGACGGAACCTACAATGAGCAGTTCTTC | CSVNDGTYNEQFF
TRBJ2-2 | NA | NA | TRBV7-9 | TGTGCCAGCAGCTCCCCGGGGGTACCCACCGGGGAGCTGTTTTTT | CASSSPGVPTGELFF
TRBJ1-2 | NA | TRBD1 | TRBV2 | TGTGCCAGCAGGACCACAGGGGCGGTAACTTATGGCTACACCTTC | CASRTTGAVTYGYTF
TRBJ1-1 | NA | NA | TRBV24-1 | TGTGCCACCAGTGATTTTAGCGGGACCGAAGCTTTCTTT | CATSDFSGTEAFF
TRBJ1-4 | NA | NA | TRBV6-5 | TGTGCCAGCAGTTTGGAATCCAGGGTCCAAAAACTGTTTTTT | CASSLESRVQKLFF
TRBJ1-6 | NA | NA | TRBV18 | TGTGCCAGCTCACACGCGTCCAATTCACCCCTCCACTTT | CASSHASNSPLHF
TRBJ1-3 | NA | NA | TRBV19 | TGTGCCAGTAGTATCCTTCAGGGAAACACCATATATTTT | CASSILQGNTIYF
TRBJ1-1 | NA | NA | TRBV19 | TGTGCCAGTAGTTGGGGGGGCGAGAACACTGAAGCTTTCTTT | CASSWGGENTEAFF
TRBJ1-1 | NA | TRBD1 | TRBV6-2/TRBV6-3 | TGTGCCAGCAGTTACCCGCGGGACAGGAGACACACTGAAGCTTTCTTT | CASSYPRDRRHTEAFF
TRBJ2-7 | NA | NA | TRBV5-1 | TGCGCCAGCAGCTTTTTGGGGGCGGTGGAATACGAGCAGTACTTC | CASSFLGAVEYEQYF
TRBJ1-2 | NA | NA | TRBV7-9 | TGTGCCAGCAGTCCTGTCCAGTCTGGTTTCTATGGCTACACCTTC | CASSPVQSGFYGYTF
TRBJ1-1 | NA | NA | TRBV19 | TGTGCCAGTATCACGGGGCCGGAGGCTTTCTTT | CASITGPEAFF
TRBJ1-3 | NA | NA | TRBV6-5 | TGTGCCAGCACCTCCTCGGGAAACACCATATATTTT | CASTSSGNTIYF
TRBJ1-5 | NA | NA | TRBV19 | TGTGCCAGTAGTAATAGTGTCGGGAGCAATCAGCCCCAGCATTTT | CASSNSVGSNQPQHF
TRBJ1-3 | NA | NA | TRBV7-2 | TGTGCCAGCAGCTTAAGGACAGCCACTTCTGGAAACACCATATATTTT | CASSLRTATSGNTIYF
TRBJ2-3 | NA | NA | TRBV19 | TGTGCCAGTAGTATATCCAGGGCCGTGGATACGCAGTATTTT | CASSISRAVDTQYF
TRBJ2-5 | NA | TRBD2 | TRBV4-2 | TGTGCCAGCAGCCAGAGACTAGCGGGGGGAGGGGAGACCCAGTACTTC | CASSQRLAGGGETQYF
TRBJ1-6 | NA | NA | TRBV6-1 | TGTGCCAGCAGTGAAGGGGAAGACCTTAGGAATTCACCCCTCCACTTT | CASSEGEDLRNSPLHF
TRBJ1-1 | NA | NA | TRBV6-5 | TGTGCCAGCACCCCTTCCCCGGTGAACACTGAAGCTTTCTTT | CASTPSPVNTEAFF
TRBJ1-1 | once | NA | TRBV4-3 | TGCGCCAGCAGCCAAGAGAGGGAATCGGACACTGAAGCTTTCTTT | CASSQERESDTEAFF
TRBJ1-5 | NA | NA | TRBV28 | TGTGCCAGCAGTTTTTGGGGCTTAAAAAATAGCAATCAGCCCCAGCATTTT | CASSFWGLKNSNQPQHF
TRBJ2-1 | once | NA | TRBV9 | TGTGCCAGCAGCGTCCGACTAGACGCCTACAATGAGCAGTTCTTC | CASSVRLDAYNEQFF
TRBJ1-2 | NA | NA | TRBV29-1 | TGCAGCATCCTGACAGAATTAAATGGCTACACCTTC | CSILTELNGYTF
TRBJ2-5 | NA | TRBD1 | TRBV19 | TGTGCCAGTAGTCCGGGGACAGGGGTTCGAGAGACCCAGTACTTC | CASSPGTGVRETQYF
TRBJ1-1 | NA | NA | TRBV6-6 | TGTGCCAGCTGCGGGTTCAACACTGAAGCTTTCTTT | CASCGFNTEAFF
TRBJ1-1 | NA | NA | TRBV4-3 | TGCGCCAGCAGCCATCGGTTCCGGGGTATGGGGTCTGAAGCTTTCTTT | CASSHRFRGMGSEAFF
TRBJ1-6 | NA | NA | TRBV9 | TGTGCCAGCAGCGCCGCCGGGAATATAAGGAATTCACCCCTCCACTTT | CASSAAGNIRNSPLHF
TRBJ2-7 | once | TRBD1 | TRBV7-8 | TGTGCCAGCAGCACATTACAGGGGGTCTACTACGAGCAGTACTTC | CASSTLQGVYYEQYF
TRBJ1-6 | NA | NA | TRBV28 | TGTGCCAGCAGTTTAAGTAGGGCAGGGGTCACAAATAATTCACCCCTCCACTTT | CASSLSRAGVTNNSPLHF